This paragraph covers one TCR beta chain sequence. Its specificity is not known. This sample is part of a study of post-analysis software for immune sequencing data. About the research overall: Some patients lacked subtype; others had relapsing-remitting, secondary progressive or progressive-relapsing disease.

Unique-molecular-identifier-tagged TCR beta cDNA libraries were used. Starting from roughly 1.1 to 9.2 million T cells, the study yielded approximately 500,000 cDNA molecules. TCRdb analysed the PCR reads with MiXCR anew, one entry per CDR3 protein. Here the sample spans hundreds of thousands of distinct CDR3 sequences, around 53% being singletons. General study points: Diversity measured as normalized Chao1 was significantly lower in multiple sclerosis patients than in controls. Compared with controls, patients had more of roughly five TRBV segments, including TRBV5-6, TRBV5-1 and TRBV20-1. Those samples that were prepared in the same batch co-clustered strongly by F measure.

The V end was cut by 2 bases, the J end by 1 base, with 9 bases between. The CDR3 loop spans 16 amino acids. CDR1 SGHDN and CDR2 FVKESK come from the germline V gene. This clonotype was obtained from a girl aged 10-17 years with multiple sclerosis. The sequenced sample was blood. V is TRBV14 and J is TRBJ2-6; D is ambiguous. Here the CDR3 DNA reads TGTGCCAGCAGCCAACGTCGCAGGTCTGGGGCCAACGTCCTGACTTTC. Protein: CASSQRRRSGANVLTF.